This T cell receptor beta chain was captured in a study of blood T cell repertoires in COVID-19. Per the germline V gene, CDR1 is GTSNPN and CDR2 is SVGIG (reference sequence). V lost 0 bases and J 9 bases, leaving 9 bases between the germline ends. This CDR3 contains 12 residues. The table came from immunoSEQ multiplex PCR; TCRdb's copy has only in-frame clones and leaves some out. The table includes 200,000 or so clones, approximately 92% detected once. This sequence was found in a woman in her thirties or forties with acute COVID-19. Material: PBMCs or T cells enriched from blood (not recorded which). The chain couples TRBV30 to TRBJ2-1; D possibly corresponds to TRBD2 (6 bases). The CDR3 loop reads CAWSVHGGEQFF. CDR3 nucleotide sequence: TGTGCCTGGAGTGTACACGGGGGTGAGCAGTTCTTC.